Listed here are 6 T cell receptor beta chains from one sample, sequenced in a study of response to subunit inactivated influenza vaccine. TCRdb re-called the RT-PCR reads through MiXCR, storing one row per CDR3 protein. Of about 190,000 distinct CDR3 sequences listed, 14% were seen once; the top ten hold approximately 24%. The source was CD8+ T cells sorted from PBMCs, collected 5 days after vaccination. The receptors stem from a man aged 50 to 60 who received an inactivated influenza vaccine.

This clonotype was seen more than once but under ten times. The chain couples TRBV7-9 to TRBJ1-3, with D unclear. CDR1 is SEHNR, CDR2 FQNEAQ, per germline (reference sequence). CDR3 length equals 15 residues. V lost 7 bases, J lost 3 bases, and 16 bases lay in between. CDR3 amino acids: CASNLGPGYGNTIYF. DNA of the CDR3: TGTGCCAGCAACCTAGGGCCAGGCTATGGAAACACCATATATTTT.

This clonotype occurred many times. This sequence joins TRBV6-2 or TRBV6-3 and TRBJ2-4; the D is unclear. Germline values: CDR1 MNHEY, CDR2 SVGEGT. CDR3 length: 14 residues. V lost 5 bases and J lost 4, with 12 bases in between. CDR3 sequence: CASSLSDPKNIQYF. CDR3 bases: TGTGCCAGCAGTCTCTCCGACCCTAAAAACATTCAGTACTTC.

V is TRBV18 and J is TRBJ2-7; 10 nucleotides line up with TRBD1. After removal of 0 bases from V and 3 bases from J, the junction contained 5 bases not matched to a gene. The length of the CDR3 is 16 residues. Per the germline V gene, CDR1 is KGHSH and CDR2 is LQKENI. The CDR3 region has the DNA TGTGCCAGCTCACCACCCGGGACAGGGGCCCTCTACGAGCAGTACTTC. This translates into CASSPPGTGALYEQYF.

This clonotype was seen a handful of times. The CDR3 DNA reads TGCAGCGTTGAAGACCCACTAGCGGGAGCCTACAATGAGCAGTTCTTC. This sequence encodes CSVEDPLAGAYNEQFF. The chain uses TRBV29-1 and TRBJ2-1; TRBD2 matches at 11 bases. Germline assignment: CDR1 SQVTM and CDR2 ANQGSEA. The CDR3 spans 16 residues. V was pared by 0 bases and J by 2 bases, with 3 bases of the junction left unmatched.

The chain couples TRBV7-8 to TRBJ1-4, with D perhaps TRBD1 (6 bases). The CDR3 loop spans 20 amino acids. Trimming pared 1 base from V and 3 bases from J, leaving 24 bases between. Germline CDR1 reads SGHVS; CDR2 reads FQNEAQ. Written as DNA, the CDR3 is TGTGCCAGCAGCTTAGTGTCGAACAGGGTAGATATTAGAGCTAATGAAAAACTGTTTTTT. Its translation: CASSLVSNRVDIRANEKLFF.

The chain combines TRBV12-3 or TRBV12-4 with TRBJ2-3, with 13 bases lining up with TRBD2. The CDR3 is made up of 16 amino acids. Germline trimming cut 1 base from V and 5 bases from J; bases unmatched to any gene: 3. CDR3 sequence: CASSLGTSGGGDTQYF. The CDR3 DNA sequence: TGTGCCAGCAGTTTAGGGACTAGCGGGGGTGGAGATACGCAGTATTTT.